This TCR beta chain was identified in a study of cytomegalovirus exposure and HLA in healthy donors. Use of 60 Vbeta and 13 Jbeta primers characterized the PCR. Profiled with immunoSEQ multiplex PCR; TCRdb holds only in-frame clones, not every one. The sample table includes approximately 140,000 clones. A word on this clone: The target antigen is unknown.

Study-wide results and limits: The HLA-A and HLA-B alleles of most subjects were reportedly predicted accurately from TCR beta sequences. Association of a missense DCLRE1C variant with TCR beta V- and J-gene trimming was reported in a later analysis.

The CDR3 contains 14 residues. Germline-derived CDR1 and CDR2 are SGHDT and YYEEEE. Trimming at V came to 3 bases and at J to 4 bases, leaving 5 bases not matched to a gene. Healthy bone marrow donors made up the donor group. The TCR comes from a man in his forties in good health and CMV-seronegative. The sequenced material came from PBMCs. The chain links TRBV5-6 to TRBJ2-7; TRBD1 matches at 9 bases. As DNA, the CDR3 is TGTGCCAGCAGCTGGGGGACAGGGATTTACGAGCAGTACTTC. Its protein product is CASSWGTGIYEQYF.